The T cell receptor (beta chain) described here comes from a study of blood T cell repertoires in COVID-19. Authors' data handling: Estimation of nucleated cell counts relied on the amplification of reference gene primers. Measured with immunoSEQ multiplex PCR; TCRdb has only the in-frame clones, and not every one. V and J calls and clone size are as listed in that table; D and trimming were resolved from the DNA. The sample includes 200,000 or so clones, roughly 76% of them seen just once. CDR1 is SGHKS, CDR2 YYEKEE, per germline (reference sequence). This CDR3 has 15 residues. V lost 0 bases, J lost 10 bases, and 6 bases stayed unmatched.

Material for sequencing was peripheral blood. This TCR was sampled from an elderly woman with COVID-19, enrolled during active disease. The genes are TRBV5-5 and TRBJ1-6, with TRBD1 matching over 8 bases. The CDR3 DNA sequence: TGTGCCAGCAGCTTGGCAGGACAGGGTTACTCACCCCTCCACTTT. Translated: CASSLAGQGYSPLHF.